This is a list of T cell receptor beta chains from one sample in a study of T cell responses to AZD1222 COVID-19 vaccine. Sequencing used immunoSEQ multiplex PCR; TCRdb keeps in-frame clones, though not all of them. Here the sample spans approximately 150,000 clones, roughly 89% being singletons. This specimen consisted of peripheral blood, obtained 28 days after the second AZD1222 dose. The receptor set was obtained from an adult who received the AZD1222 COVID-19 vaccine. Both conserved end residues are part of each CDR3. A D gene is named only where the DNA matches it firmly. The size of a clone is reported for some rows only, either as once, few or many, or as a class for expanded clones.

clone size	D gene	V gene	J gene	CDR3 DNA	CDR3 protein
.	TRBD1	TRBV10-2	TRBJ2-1	TGCGCCAGCAGAACGGACAGGGCGTCCTACAATGAGCAGTTCTTC	CASRTDRASYNEQFF
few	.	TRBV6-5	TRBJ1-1	TGTGCCAGCCGAGATTCGGGGGGCACTGAAGCTTTCTTT	CASRDSGGTEAFF
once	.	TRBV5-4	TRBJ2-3	TGTGCCAGCAGCTTGTATCTTGGAGGTACGCAGTATTTT	CASSLYLGGTQYF
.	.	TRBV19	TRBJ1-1	TGTGCCAGTAGTACCTGGGACGGGGGGAACACTGAAGCTTTCTTT	CASSTWDGGNTEAFF
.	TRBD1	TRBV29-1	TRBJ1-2	TGCAGCATATCCGGGACAGGGAAGGACTTGGACTATGGCTACACCTTC	CSISGTGKDLDYGYTF
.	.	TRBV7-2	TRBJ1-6	TGTGCCAGCAGCTCACAGGATCTCGATAATTCACCCCTCCACTTT	CASSSQDLDNSPLHF
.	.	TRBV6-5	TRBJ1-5	TGTGCCAGCAGGGGTCAGGGCAGCAATCAGCCCCAGCATTTT	CASRGQGSNQPQHF
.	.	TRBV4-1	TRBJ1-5	TGCGCCAGCAGCCAAGGGCCCCGGGGGGTTAGCAATCAGCCCCAGCATTTT	CASSQGPRGVSNQPQHF
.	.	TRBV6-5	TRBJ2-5	TGTGCCAGCAGTTCAGGGGATAGGAACCAAGAGACCCAGTACTTC	CASSSGDRNQETQYF
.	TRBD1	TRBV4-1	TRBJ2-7	TGCGCCAGCAGCCCCTCCGGGACAGGGATATCCTACGAGCAGTACTTC	CASSPSGTGISYEQYF
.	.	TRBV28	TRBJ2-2	TGTGCCAGCAGTCCACCGACGCTTACCGGGGAGCTGTTTTTT	CASSPPTLTGELFF
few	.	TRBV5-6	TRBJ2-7	TGTGCCAGCAGCTTGGCATCAGGCGACGAGCAGTACTTC	CASSLASGDEQYF
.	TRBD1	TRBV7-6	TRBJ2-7	TGTGCCAGCAGCCCCCGGTGGACAGGGGTCTACGAGCAGTACTTC	CASSPRWTGVYEQYF
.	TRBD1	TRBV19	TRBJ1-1	TGTGCCAGTAGTTCCGACGGACAGGGTTCGACTGAAGCTTTCTTT	CASSSDGQGSTEAFF
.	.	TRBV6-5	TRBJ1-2	TGTGCCAGCAGTTACGACGCTTCAACTAACTATGGCTACACCTTC	CASSYDASTNYGYTF
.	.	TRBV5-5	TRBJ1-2	TGTGCCAGCAGCTTGTCTCTGGGGGGCTATGGCTACACCTTC	CASSLSLGGYGYTF
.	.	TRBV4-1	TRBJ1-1	TGCGCCAGCAGCCAAGTCGGAGGTCGGACTGAAGCTTTCTTT	CASSQVGGRTEAFF
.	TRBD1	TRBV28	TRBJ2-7	TGTGCCACCGGGACAGGGGGCTTGACCGAGCAGTACTTC	CATGTGGLTEQYF
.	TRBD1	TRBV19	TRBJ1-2	TGTGCCAGTGGGGACAGGGTCACCGATAACTATGGCTACACCTTC	CASGDRVTDNYGYTF
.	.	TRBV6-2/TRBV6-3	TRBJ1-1	TGTGCCAGCAGCCGGAGGGCCACTGAAGCTTTCTTT	CASSRRATEAFF
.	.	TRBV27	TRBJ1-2	TGTGCCAGCAGTTTATCTGGGTTTCGTGGAGGGGTCTATGGCTACACCTTC	CASSLSGFRGGVYGYTF
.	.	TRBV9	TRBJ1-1	TGTGCCAGCAGCCCTAATCCCCGGGGGACCACTGAAGCTTTCTTT	CASSPNPRGTTEAFF
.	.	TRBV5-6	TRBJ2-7	TGTGCCAGCAGCTTCCCCGGCAGGGGGGCGGCTGGGCAGTACTTC	CASSFPGRGAAGQYF
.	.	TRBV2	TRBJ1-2	TGTGCCAGCAGTGAACGGCACGGGGACTATGGCTACACCTTC	CASSERHGDYGYTF
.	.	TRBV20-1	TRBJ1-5	TGCAGTGCTAGTTGGGGGCAGGTCCCGGCGGCCCAGCATTTT	CSASWGQVPAAQHF
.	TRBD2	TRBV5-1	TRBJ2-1	TGCGCCAGCAGATCCCTAGCGGGGGGGCAGAATGAGCAGTTCTTC	CASRSLAGGQNEQFF
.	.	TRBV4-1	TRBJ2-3	TGCGCCAGCAGCCAAGCGTCGTCGGGGGCGCCAACGCAGTATTTT	CASSQASSGAPTQYF
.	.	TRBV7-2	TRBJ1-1	TGTGCCAGCAGCTTGGACCCCCTGAACACTGAAGCTTTCTTT	CASSLDPLNTEAFF
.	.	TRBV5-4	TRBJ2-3	TGTGCCAGCAGCTTGAACGGGAAGGGTGGTGCGCAGTATTTT	CASSLNGKGGAQYF
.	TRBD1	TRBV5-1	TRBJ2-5	TGCGCCAGCAGCTTGGATCCGATGGGCGTCCGGGACAGGGGACGAGAGACCCAGTACTTC	CASSLDPMGVRDRGRETQYF
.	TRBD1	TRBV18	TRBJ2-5	TGTGCCAGCTCACCAGGGGGACAGGGAGAGACCCAGTACTTC	CASSPGGQGETQYF
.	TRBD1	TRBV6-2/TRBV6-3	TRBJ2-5	TGTGCCAGCAGTTACTCGTCTGACAGGGCGTCCCCGCAAGAGACCCAGTACTTC	CASSYSSDRASPQETQYF
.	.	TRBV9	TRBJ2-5	TGTGCCAGCAGCGTAGGTTTAGCACAGGAGACCCAGTACTTC	CASSVGLAQETQYF